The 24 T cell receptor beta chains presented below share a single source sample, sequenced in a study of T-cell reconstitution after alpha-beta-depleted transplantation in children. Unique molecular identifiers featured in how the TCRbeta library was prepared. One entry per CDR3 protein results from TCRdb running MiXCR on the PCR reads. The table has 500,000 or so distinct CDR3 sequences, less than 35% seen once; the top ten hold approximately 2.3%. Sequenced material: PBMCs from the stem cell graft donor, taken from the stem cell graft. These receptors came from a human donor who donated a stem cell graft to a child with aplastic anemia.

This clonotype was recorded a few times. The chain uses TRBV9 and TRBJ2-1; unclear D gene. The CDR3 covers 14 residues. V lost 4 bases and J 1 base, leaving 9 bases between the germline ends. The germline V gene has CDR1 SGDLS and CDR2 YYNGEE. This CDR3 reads CASSTDGSYNEQFF. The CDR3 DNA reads TGTGCCAGCAGCACAGACGGGTCCTACAATGAGCAGTTCTTC.

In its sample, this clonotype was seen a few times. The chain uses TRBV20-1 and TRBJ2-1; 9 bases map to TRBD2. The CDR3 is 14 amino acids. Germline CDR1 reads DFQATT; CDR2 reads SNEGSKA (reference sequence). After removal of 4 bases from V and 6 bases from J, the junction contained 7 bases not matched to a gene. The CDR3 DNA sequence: TGCAGTGCTATCGGCGGGAGGGCCGGCAATGAGCAGTTCTTC. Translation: CSAIGGRAGNEQFF.

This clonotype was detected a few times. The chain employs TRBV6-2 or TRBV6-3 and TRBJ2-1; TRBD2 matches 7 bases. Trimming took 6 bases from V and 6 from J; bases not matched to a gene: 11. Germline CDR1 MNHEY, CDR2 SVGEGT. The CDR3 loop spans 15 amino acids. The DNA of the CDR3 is TGTGCCAGCAGAGGTAGAGGACCGGGGGGCAATGAGCAGTTCTTC. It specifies CASRGRGPGGNEQFF.

In DNA, the CDR3 is TGTGCCAGCTCAAGGCGGGAGCAAGAGACCCAGTACTTC. This codes for CASSRREQETQYF. The chain carries TRBV18 and TRBJ2-5; 7 nucleotides agree with TRBD2. The CDR3 is made up of 13 amino acids. Germline V lookup: CDR1 KGHSH, CDR2 LQKENI. Germline trimming cut 5 bases from V and 2 bases from J; bases unmatched to any gene: 2.

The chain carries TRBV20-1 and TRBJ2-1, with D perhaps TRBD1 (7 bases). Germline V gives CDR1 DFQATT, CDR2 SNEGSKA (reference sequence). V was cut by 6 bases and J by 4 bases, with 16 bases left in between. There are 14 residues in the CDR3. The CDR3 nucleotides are TGCAGTGCGCGCGGGACAGAAAATTACAATGAGCAGTTCTTC. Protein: CSARGTENYNEQFF.

DNA for the CDR3: TGTGCCAGCAGTTTATTTTCCCCCCCCAATCTAAGGGACCATGGCTACACCTTC. It translates to CASSLFSPPNLRDHGYTF. V and J are TRBV27 and TRBJ1-2, with a possible D match to TRBD1 (5 bases). Germline CDR1 and CDR2: MNHEY and SMNVEV (reference sequence). V gave up 1 base and J gave up 6 bases, with 24 bases separating them. The CDR3 extends over 18 amino acids.

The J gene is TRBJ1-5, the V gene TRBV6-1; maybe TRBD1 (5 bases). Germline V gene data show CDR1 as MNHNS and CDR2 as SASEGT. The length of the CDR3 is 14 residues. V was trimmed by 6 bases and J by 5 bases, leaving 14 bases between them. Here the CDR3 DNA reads TGTGCCAGCAGCCTTTGGGACGGTGATCAGCCCCAGCATTTT. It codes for CASSLWDGDQPQHF.

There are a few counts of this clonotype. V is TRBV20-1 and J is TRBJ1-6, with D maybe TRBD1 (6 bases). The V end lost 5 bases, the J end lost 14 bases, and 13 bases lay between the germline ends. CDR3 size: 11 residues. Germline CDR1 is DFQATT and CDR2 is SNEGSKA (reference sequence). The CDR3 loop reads CSASQGPSLHF. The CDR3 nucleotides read TGCAGTGCTTCCCAGGGGCCTTCCCTCCACTTT.

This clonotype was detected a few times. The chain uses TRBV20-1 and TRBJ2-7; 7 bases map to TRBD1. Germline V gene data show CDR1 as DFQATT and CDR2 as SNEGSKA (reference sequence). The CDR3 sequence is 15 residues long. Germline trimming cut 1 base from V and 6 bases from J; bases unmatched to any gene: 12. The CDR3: CSARGLDRVKGEQYF. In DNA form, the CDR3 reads TGCAGTGCTAGAGGCCTAGACAGGGTGAAGGGCGAGCAGTACTTC.

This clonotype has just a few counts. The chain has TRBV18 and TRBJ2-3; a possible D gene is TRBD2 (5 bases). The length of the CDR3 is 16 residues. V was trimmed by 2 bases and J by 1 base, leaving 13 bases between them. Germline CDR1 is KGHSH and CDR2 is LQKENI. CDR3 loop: CASSPGLSRGTDTQYF. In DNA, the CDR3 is TGTGCCAGCTCACCAGGACTTAGCCGGGGCACAGATACGCAGTATTTT.

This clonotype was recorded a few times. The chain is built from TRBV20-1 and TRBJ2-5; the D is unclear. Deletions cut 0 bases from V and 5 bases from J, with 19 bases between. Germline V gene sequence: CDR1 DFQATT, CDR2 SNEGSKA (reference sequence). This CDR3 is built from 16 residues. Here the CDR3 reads CSAREIFEASPETQYF. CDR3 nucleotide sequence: TGCAGTGCTAGAGAAATTTTTGAAGCTAGTCCGGAGACCCAGTACTTC.

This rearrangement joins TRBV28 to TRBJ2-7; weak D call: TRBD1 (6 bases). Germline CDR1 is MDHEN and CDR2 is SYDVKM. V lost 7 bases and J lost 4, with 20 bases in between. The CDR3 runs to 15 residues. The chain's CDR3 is CASTNEGVRGYEQYF. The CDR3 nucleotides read TGTGCCAGCACAAATGAGGGGGTCCGGGGATACGAGCAGTACTTC.

The CDR3 sequence: CASSFRGGGLAKNIQYF. The CDR3 nucleotides are TGTGCCAGCAGTTTTAGAGGAGGAGGACTAGCCAAAAACATTCAGTACTTC. The rearrangement links TRBV12-3 or TRBV12-4 to TRBJ2-4; a possible D gene is TRBD2 (5 bases). The V gene lost 3 bases and the J gene lost 0 bases, with 15 bases spanning the gap. The CDR3 has 17 residues.

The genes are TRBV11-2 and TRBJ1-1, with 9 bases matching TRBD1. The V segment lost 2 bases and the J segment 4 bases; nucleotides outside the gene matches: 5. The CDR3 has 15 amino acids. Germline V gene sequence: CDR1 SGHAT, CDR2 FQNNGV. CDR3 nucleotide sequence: TGTGCCAGCAGCTTAACAGGGGGCAAGGCCACTGAAGCTTTCTTT. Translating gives CASSLTGGKATEAFF.

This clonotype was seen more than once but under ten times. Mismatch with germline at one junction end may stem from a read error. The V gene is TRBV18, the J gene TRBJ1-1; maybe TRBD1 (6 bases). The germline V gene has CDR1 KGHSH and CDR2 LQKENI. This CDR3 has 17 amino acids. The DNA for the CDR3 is TGTGCCAGCTCACCATCGGAGGGGACAACCCTGAACGCTGAAGCTTTCTTT. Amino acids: CASSPSEGTTLNAEAFF.

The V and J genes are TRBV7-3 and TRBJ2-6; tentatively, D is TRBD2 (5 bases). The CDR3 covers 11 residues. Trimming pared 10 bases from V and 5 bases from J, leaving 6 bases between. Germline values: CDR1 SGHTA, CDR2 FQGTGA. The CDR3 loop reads CATGRANVLTF. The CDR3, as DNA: TGTGCCACCGGGAGGGCCAACGTCCTGACTTTC.

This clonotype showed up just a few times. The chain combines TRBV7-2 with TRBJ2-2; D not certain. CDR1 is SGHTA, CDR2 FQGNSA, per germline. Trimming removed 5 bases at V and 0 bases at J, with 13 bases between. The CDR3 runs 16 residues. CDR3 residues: CASSEGWYANTGELFF. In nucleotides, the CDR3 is TGTGCCAGCAGCGAAGGTTGGTACGCGAACACCGGGGAGCTGTTTTTT.

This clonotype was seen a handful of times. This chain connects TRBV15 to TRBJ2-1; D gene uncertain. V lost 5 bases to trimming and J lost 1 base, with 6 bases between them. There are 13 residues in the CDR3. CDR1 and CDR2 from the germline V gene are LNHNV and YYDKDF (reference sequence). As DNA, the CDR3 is TGTGCCACCAGCCCCCTTTCCTACAATGAGCAGTTCTTC. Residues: CATSPLSYNEQFF.

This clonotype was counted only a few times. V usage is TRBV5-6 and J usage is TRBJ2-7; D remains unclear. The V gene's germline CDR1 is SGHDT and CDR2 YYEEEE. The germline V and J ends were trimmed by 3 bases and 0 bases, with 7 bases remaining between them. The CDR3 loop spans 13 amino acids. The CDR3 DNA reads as TGTGCCAGCAGCTCCCCCCACTCCTACGAGCAGTACGTC. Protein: CASSSPHSYEQYV.

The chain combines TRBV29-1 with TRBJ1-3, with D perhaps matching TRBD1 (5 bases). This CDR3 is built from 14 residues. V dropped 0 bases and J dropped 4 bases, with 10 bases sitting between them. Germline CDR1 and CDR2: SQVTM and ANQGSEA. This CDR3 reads CSVEDGRQGNTIYF. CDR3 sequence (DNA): TGCAGCGTTGAAGATGGAAGACAGGGAAACACCATATATTTT.

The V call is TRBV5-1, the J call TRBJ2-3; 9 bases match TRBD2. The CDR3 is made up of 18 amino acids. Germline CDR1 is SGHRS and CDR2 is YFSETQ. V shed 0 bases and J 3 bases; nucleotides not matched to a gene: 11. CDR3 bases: TGCGCCAGCAGCTTGGTAACGATAGCGGGAGTATTGACAGATACGCAGTATTTT. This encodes CASSLVTIAGVLTDTQYF.

This CDR3 is CSALTSGRLKKSTDTQYF. CDR3 DNA sequence: TGCAGTGCTCTGACTAGCGGGAGGCTCAAAAAAAGCACAGATACGCAGTATTTT. This sequence joins TRBV20-1 and TRBJ2-3; 13 bases are shared with TRBD2. There are 18 residues in the CDR3. CDR1 and CDR2 from the germline V gene are DFQATT and SNEGSKA (reference sequence). With V trimmed by 5 bases and J by 0 bases, 11 bases remained unmatched.

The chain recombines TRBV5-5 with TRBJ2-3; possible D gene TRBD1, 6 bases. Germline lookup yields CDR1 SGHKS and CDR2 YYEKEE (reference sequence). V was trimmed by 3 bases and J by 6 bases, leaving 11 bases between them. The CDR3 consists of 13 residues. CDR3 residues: CASSSWGPDTQYF. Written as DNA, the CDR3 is TGTGCCAGCAGCTCGTGGGGGCCGGATACGCAGTATTTT.

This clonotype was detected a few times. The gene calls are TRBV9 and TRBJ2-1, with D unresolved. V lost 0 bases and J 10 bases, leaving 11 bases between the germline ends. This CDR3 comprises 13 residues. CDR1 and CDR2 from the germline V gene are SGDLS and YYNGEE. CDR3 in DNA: TGTGCCAGCAGCGTAGATGGATCGAGGGAGCAGTTCTTC. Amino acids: CASSVDGSREQFF.